What follows are 14 T cell receptor beta chains derived from one specimen sequenced in a study of beta chain features in type 1 diabetes. Reverse transcription of all isolated RNA meant that expressed TCRB transcripts were sequenced. The data were produced by immunoSEQ multiplex PCR, yet TCRdb's version contains in-frame clones alone and is incomplete. The sample consists of under 300,000 clones, roughly 8% of them appearing once. The sequenced material came from central memory CD4+ T cells from blood. The receptors stem from a young woman in good health.

CDR3 region: CASSLEGNTQYF. The CDR3 nucleotides are TGTGCCAGCAGCTTGGAGGGAAATACGCAGTATTTT. The chain links TRBV7-2 to TRBJ2-3; D is perhaps TRBD2 (6 bases). Germline V gives CDR1 SGHTA, CDR2 FQGNSA. The V end lost 3 bases, the J end lost 7 bases, and 8 bases lay between the germline ends. CDR3 length equals 12 residues.

The rearrangement joins TRBV5-1 to TRBJ1-3; D gene unclear. CDR3 length equals 15 residues. Germline-derived CDR1 and CDR2 are SGHRS and YFSETQ. With 5 bases removed from V and 0 bases from J, the gap between germline ends came to 12 bases. In DNA, the CDR3 is TGCGCCAGCAGGATGGACTCCTACTCTGGAAACACCATATATTTT. Protein product: CASRMDSYSGNTIYF. Full variable domain (outside the CDR3, taken from reference TRBV5-1 and TRBJ1-3): KAGVTQTPRYLIKTRGQQVTLSCSPISGHRSVSWYQQTPGQGLQFLFEYFSETQRNKGNFPGRFSGRQFSNSRSEMNVSTLELGDSALYLCASRMDSYSGNTIYFGEGSWLTVV.

The rearrangement links TRBV7-3 to TRBJ2-1; 7 nucleotides align to TRBD2. This CDR3 has 16 amino acids. With V trimmed by 5 bases and J by 1 base, 8 bases remained unmatched. CDR1 is SGHTA, CDR2 FQGTGA, per germline. In DNA, the CDR3 is TGTGCCAGCAGCCCCTCATCTAGCGGTTCCTACAATGAGCAGTTCTTC. This encodes CASSPSSSGSYNEQFF.

A note on this clone: The sample carries other DNA sequences with the same CDR3. The gene calls are TRBV15 and TRBJ2-3; D not certain. CDR1 and CDR2 from the germline V gene are LNHNV and YYDKDF (reference sequence). V was shortened by 3 bases and J by 0 bases, with 1 base between the two germline ends. The CDR3 consists of 12 residues. In DNA form, the CDR3 reads TGTGCCACCAGCAGGAGCACAGATACGCAGTATTTT. Amino acids: CATSRSTDTQYF.

In this sample, this clone turned up a few times. The chain combines TRBV9 with TRBJ2-3; no definite D call. V lost 0 bases to trimming and J lost 3 bases, with 14 bases between them. The CDR3 runs 16 residues. From germline, CDR1 is SGDLS and CDR2 YYNGEE. CDR3 region: CASSVGTSTGTDTQYF. The CDR3 nucleotides read TGTGCCAGCAGCGTAGGGACCTCAACTGGGACAGATACGCAGTATTTT.

The chain employs TRBV7-2 and TRBJ2-7, with 9 bases that match TRBD1. CDR3 size: 14 residues. V lost 3 bases, J lost 5 bases, and 5 bases stayed unmatched. From germline, CDR1 is SGHTA and CDR2 FQGNSA. Here the CDR3 DNA reads TGTGCCAGCAGCTTGACAGGGGGGACTCACGAGCAGTACGTC. As protein: CASSLTGGTHEQYV.

This clone was recorded many times. The chain links TRBV4-2 to TRBJ2-7, with TRBD1 matching 11 bases. CDR1 and CDR2 (germline): LGHNA, YNFKEQ. The CDR3 runs 16 residues. V was pared by 1 base and J by 0 bases, with 2 bases of the junction left unmatched. The CDR3 region has the DNA TGTGCCAGCAGCCAAGCCGGGACAGGGGGCTCCTACGAGCAGTACTTC. This encodes CASSQAGTGGSYEQYF.

The chain carries TRBV2 and TRBJ2-7; 10 bases map to TRBD2. Looked up from germline, CDR1 is SNHLY and CDR2 is FYNNEI. V shed 6 bases, J shed 2 bases, and the junction held 4 bases outside the gene matches. The CDR3 sequence is 14 residues long. CDR3 amino acids: CASRTSGTTYEQYF. Here the CDR3 DNA reads TGTGCCAGCAGAACTAGCGGGACCACCTACGAGCAGTACTTC.

This clone has just a few counts. The chain employs TRBV4-2 and TRBJ1-1; no clear D. Trimming shortened V by 0 bases and J by 0 bases, and 8 bases separated the two germline ends. The CDR3 runs 15 residues. Germline V gene sequence: CDR1 LGHNA, CDR2 YNFKEQ. The CDR3 sequence is CASSQEYSMNTEAFF. In DNA form, the CDR3 reads TGTGCCAGCAGCCAAGAATACAGTATGAACACTGAAGCTTTCTTT.

In its sample, this clone was seen many times. The sample holds other DNA sequences that translate to the same CDR3. The chain recombines TRBV25-1 with TRBJ1-2; D is ambiguous. V shed 3 bases and J shed 4 bases, with 3 bases lying between them. Germline V lookup: CDR1 MGHDK, CDR2 SYGVNS. This CDR3 contains 11 residues. CDR3 nucleotide sequence: TGTGCCAGCAGTGACGGCTATGGCTACACCTTC. This encodes CASSDGYGYTF.

Only a few counts were recorded for this clone. The gene calls are TRBV27 and TRBJ1-5; 7 nucleotides agree with TRBD1. The CDR3 length is 13 residues. The trim removed 5 bases at V and 6 bases at J, leaving 4 bases unmatched. The germline V gene encodes CDR1 MNHEY and CDR2 SMNVEV (reference sequence). This CDR3 reads CASSLQGSQPQHF. Written as DNA, the CDR3 is TGTGCCAGCAGTCTACAGGGGAGTCAGCCCCAGCATTTT.

Many counts were recorded for this clone. In the same sample, other DNA sequences code for this CDR3. The chain recombines TRBV20-1 with TRBJ2-5; no clear D. V lost 2 bases and J 2 bases, leaving 3 bases between the germline ends. There are 11 residues in the CDR3. CDR1 is DFQATT, CDR2 SNEGSKA, per germline (reference sequence). The CDR3 DNA reads as TGCAGTGCTAGACCTCAAGAGACCCAGTACTTC. Residues: CSARPQETQYF.

The rearrangement links TRBV27 to TRBJ2-3; 7 bases fit TRBD1. CDR1 and CDR2 (germline): MNHEY, SMNVEV (reference sequence). Unmatched junction bases numbered 5, after V lost 5 bases and J lost 3 bases. This CDR3 has 14 amino acids. The CDR3 DNA reads TGTGCCAGCAGTCTACAGACAGGGACAGATACGCAGTATTTT. Its translation is CASSLQTGTDTQYF.

Turning to this clone: This clone may be a read error of a much larger clone one base away. At the DNA level, this CDR3 is encoded by other sequences in the same sample as well. This chain uses TRBV2 with TRBJ1-1, with TRBD1 matching over 7 bases. V shed 6 bases, J shed 0 bases, and the junction held 4 bases outside the gene matches. Germline CDR1 and CDR2: SNHLY and FYNNEI. The CDR3 runs to 14 residues. CDR3 in amino acids: CASRGGQLNTEAFF. CDR3 nucleotides: TGTGCCAGCAGGGGGGGACAGTTGAACACTGAAGCTTTCTTT.